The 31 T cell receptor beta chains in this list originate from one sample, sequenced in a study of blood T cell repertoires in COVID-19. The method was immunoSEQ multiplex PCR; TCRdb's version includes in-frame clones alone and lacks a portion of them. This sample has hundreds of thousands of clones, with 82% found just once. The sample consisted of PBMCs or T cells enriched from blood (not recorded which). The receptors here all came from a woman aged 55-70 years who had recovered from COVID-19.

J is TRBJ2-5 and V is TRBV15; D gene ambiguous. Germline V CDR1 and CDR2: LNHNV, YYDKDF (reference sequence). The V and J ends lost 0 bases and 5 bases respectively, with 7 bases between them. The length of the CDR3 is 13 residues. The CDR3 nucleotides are TGTGCCACCAGCAGAGATAGGAGTGAGACCCAGTACTTC. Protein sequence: CATSRDRSETQYF.

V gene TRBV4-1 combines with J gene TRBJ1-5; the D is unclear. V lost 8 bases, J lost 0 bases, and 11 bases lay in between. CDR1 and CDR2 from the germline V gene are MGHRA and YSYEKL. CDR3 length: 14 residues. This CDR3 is CASAVRHSNQPQHF. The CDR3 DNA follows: TGCGCCAGCGCTGTCAGACATAGCAATCAGCCCCAGCATTTT.

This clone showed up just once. The CDR3 protein is CASTLPGTGNTIYF. The CDR3 nucleotides read TGTGCCAGCACCTTGCCGGGGACTGGAAACACCATATATTTT. The chain employs TRBV28 and TRBJ1-3; the D is unclear. The CDR3 has 14 amino acids. V was cut by 7 bases and J by 2 bases, with 12 bases left in between. Germline V gene data show CDR1 as MDHEN and CDR2 as SYDVKM.

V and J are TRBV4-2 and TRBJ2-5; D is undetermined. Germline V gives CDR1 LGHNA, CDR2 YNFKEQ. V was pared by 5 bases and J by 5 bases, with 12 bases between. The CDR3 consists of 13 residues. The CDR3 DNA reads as TGTGCCAGCAGCACCAGCGCTGGGGAGACCCAGTACTTC. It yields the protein CASSTSAGETQYF.

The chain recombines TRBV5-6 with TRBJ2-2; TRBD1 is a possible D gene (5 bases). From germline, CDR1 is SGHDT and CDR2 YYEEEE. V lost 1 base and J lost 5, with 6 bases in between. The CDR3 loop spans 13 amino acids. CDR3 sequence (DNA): TGTGCCAGCAGCTTGTACAGGACCGGGGAGCTGTTTTTT. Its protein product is CASSLYRTGELFF.

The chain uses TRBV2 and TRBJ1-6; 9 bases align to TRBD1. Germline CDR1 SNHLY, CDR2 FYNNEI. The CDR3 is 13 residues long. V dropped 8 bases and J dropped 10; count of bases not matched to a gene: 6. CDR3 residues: CASCRTGDSPLHF. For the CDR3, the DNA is TGTGCCAGCTGCAGGACAGGGGACTCACCCCTCCACTTT.

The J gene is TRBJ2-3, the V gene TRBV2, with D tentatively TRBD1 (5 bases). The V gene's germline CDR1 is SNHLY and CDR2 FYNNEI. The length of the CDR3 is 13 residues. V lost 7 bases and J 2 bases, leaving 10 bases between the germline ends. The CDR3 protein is CASKGFSTDTQYF. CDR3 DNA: TGTGCCAGCAAGGGGTTTTCCACAGATACGCAGTATTTT.

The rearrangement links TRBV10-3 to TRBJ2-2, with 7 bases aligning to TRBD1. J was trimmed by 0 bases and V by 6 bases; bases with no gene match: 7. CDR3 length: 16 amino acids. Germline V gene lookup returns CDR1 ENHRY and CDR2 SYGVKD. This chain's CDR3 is CAIRTSDRTNTGELFF. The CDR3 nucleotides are TGTGCCATCAGGACCTCGGACAGGACGAACACCGGGGAGCTGTTTTTT.

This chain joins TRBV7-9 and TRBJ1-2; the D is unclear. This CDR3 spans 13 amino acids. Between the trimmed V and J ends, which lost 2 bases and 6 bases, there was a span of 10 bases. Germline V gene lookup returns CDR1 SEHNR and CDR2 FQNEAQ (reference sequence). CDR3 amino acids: CASSLSGQDGYTF. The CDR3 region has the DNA TGTGCCAGCAGCTTAAGTGGTCAGGATGGCTACACCTTC.

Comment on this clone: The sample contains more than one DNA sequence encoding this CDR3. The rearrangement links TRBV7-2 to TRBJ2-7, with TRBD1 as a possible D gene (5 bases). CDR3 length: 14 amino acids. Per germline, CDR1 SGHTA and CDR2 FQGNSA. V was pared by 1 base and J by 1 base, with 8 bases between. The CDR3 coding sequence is TGTGCCAGCAGCTTAGACACAGGATCCTACGAGCAGTACTTC. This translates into CASSLDTGSYEQYF.

In DNA form, the CDR3 reads TGTGCCAGCAGCGTCAGGGATCAAGGGGTATACAATGAGCAGTTCTTC. Residues: CASSVRDQGVYNEQFF. The J gene is TRBJ2-1, the V gene TRBV9; D may be TRBD1 (5 bases). Trimming removed 2 bases from V and 4 bases from J, with 16 bases in between. This CDR3 is 16 amino acids long. The germline V gene encodes CDR1 SGDLS and CDR2 YYNGEE.

CDR3 loop: CAIRGQGSVYGYTF. CDR3 nucleotide sequence: TGTGCCATCAGGGGACAGGGAAGTGTCTATGGCTACACCTTC. V is TRBV10-3 and J is TRBJ1-2; 9 nucleotides match TRBD1. Germline trimming cut 6 bases from V and 4 bases from J; bases unmatched to any gene: 6. Germline V gene sequence: CDR1 ENHRY, CDR2 SYGVKD. The CDR3 runs to 14 residues.

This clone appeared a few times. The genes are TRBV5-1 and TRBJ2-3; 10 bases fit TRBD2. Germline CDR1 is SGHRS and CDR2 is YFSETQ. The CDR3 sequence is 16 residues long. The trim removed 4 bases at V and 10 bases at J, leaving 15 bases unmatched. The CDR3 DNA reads TGCGCCAGCAGCCCTCTGGCGGCTAGCGGGGGTAAGGCGCAGTATTTT. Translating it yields CASSPLAASGGKAQYF.

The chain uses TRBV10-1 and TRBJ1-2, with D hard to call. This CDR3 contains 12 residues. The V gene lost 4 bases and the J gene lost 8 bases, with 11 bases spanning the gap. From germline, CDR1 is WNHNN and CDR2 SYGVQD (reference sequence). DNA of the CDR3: TGCGCCAGCAGTGGGGCCGGCGGGGGCTACACCTTC. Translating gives CASSGAGGGYTF.

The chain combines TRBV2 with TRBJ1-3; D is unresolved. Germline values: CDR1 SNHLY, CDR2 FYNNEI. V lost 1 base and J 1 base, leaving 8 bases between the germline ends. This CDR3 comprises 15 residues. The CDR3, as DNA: TGTGCCAGCAGTGAAGGTCCGAGGTCTGGAAACACCATATATTTT. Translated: CASSEGPRSGNTIYF. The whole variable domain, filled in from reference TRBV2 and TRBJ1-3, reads EPEVTQTPSHQVTQMGQEVILRCVPISNHLYFYWYRQILGQKVEFLVSFYNNEISEKSEIFDDQFSVERPDGSNFTLKIRSTKLEDSAMYFCASSEGPRSGNTIYFGEGSWLTVV.

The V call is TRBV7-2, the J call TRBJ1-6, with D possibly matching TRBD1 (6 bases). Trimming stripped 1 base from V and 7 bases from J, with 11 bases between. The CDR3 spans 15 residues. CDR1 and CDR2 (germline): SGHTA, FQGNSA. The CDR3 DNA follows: TGTGCCAGCAGCTTAGGGCCGGGGGGCAATTCACCCCTCCACTTT. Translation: CASSLGPGGNSPLHF.

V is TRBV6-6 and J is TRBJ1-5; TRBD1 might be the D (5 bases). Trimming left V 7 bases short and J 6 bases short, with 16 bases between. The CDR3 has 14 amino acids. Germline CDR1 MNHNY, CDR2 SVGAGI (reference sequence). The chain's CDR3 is CASKRAGDGQPQHF. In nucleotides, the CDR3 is TGTGCCAGCAAGCGAGCGGGGGATGGTCAGCCCCAGCATTTT.

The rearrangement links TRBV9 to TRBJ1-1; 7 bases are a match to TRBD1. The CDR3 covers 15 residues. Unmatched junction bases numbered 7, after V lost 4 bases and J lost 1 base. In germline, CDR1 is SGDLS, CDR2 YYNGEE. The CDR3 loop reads CASSTRTGPNTEAFF. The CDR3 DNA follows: TGTGCCAGCAGCACAAGGACAGGCCCGAACACTGAAGCTTTCTTT.

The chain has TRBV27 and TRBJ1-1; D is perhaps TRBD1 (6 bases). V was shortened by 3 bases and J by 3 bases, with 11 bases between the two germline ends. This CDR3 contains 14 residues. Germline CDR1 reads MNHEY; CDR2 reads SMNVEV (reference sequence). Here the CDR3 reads CASSFQDRHTEAFF. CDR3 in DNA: TGTGCCAGCAGTTTCCAGGACAGACACACTGAAGCTTTCTTT.

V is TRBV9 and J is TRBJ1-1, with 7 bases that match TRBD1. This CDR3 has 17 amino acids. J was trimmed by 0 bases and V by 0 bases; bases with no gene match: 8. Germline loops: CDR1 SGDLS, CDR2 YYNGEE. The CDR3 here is CASSVASTGVLNTEAFF. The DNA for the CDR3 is TGTGCCAGCAGCGTAGCTAGTACAGGGGTGTTGAACACTGAAGCTTTCTTT.

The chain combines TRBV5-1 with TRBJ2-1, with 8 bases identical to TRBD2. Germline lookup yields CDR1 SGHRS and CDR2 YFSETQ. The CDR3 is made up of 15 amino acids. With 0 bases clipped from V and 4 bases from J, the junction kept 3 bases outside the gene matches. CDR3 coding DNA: TGCGCCAGCAGCTTGGAGCTAGCGGGTTACAATGAGCAGTTCTTC. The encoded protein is CASSLELAGYNEQFF.

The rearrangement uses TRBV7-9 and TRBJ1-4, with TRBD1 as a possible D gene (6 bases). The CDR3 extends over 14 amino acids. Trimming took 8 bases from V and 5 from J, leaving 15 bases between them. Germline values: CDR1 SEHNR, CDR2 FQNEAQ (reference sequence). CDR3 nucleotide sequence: TGTGCCAGCGGGAGACAGGTGGGGAATGAAAAACTGTTTTTT. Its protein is CASGRQVGNEKLFF. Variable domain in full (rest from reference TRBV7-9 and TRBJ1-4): DTGVSQNPRHKITKRGQNVTFRCDPISEHNRLYWYRQTLGQGPEFLTYFQNEAQLEKSRLLSDRFSAERPKGSFSTLEIQRTEQGDSAMYLCASGRQVGNEKLFFGSGTQLSVL.

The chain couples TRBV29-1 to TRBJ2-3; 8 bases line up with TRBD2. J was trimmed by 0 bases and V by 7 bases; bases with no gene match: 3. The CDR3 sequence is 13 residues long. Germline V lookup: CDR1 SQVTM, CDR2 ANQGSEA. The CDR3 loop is CSAPSGSTDTQYF. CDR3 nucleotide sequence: TGCAGCGCACCTAGCGGGAGCACAGATACGCAGTATTTT.

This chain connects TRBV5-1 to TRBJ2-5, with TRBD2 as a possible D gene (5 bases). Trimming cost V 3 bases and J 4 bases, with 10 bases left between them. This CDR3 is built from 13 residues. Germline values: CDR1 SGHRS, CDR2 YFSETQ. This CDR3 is CASSSQGRETQYF. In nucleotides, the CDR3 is TGCGCCAGCAGCTCTCAAGGGAGAGAGACCCAGTACTTC. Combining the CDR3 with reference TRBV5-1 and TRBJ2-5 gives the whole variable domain KAGVTQTPRYLIKTRGQQVTLSCSPISGHRSVSWYQQTPGQGLQFLFEYFSETQRNKGNFPGRFSGRQFSNSRSEMNVSTLELGDSALYLCASSSQGRETQYFGPGTRLLVL.

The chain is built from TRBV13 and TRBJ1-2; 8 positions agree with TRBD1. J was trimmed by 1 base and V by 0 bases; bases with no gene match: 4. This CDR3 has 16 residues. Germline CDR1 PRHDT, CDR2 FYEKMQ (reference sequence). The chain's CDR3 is CASSLGQGAGNYGYTF. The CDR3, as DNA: TGTGCCAGCAGCTTAGGGCAGGGGGCCGGTAACTATGGCTACACCTTC.

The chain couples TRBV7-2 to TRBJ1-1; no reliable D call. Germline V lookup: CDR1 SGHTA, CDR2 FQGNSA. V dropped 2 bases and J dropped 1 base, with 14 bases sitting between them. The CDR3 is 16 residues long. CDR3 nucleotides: TGTGCCAGCAGCTTAAATCTTATCGCGGGGAACACTGAAGCTTTCTTT. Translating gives CASSLNLIAGNTEAFF.

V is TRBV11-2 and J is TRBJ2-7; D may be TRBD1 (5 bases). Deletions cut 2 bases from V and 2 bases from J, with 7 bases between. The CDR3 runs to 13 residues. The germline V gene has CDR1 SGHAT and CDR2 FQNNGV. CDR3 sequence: CASSLLRAYEQYF. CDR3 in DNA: TGTGCCAGCAGCTTACTCAGGGCCTACGAGCAGTACTTC.

The DNA of the CDR3 is TGTGCCAGCAGCCCGGGACAGGGGTTCGGTGAGCAGTTCTTC. Protein: CASSPGQGFGEQFF. The V gene is TRBV6-5, the J gene TRBJ2-1; 10 nucleotides align to TRBD1. The CDR3 sequence is 14 residues long. V lost 6 bases and J lost 9; bases outside the gene matches: 8. Germline loops: CDR1 MNHEY, CDR2 SVGAGI.

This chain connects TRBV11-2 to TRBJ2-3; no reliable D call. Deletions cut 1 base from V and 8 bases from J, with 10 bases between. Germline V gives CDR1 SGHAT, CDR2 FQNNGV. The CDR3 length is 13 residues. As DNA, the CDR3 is TGTGCCAGCAGCTTAGCGTCTTCTCCTACGCAGTATTTT. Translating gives CASSLASSPTQYF. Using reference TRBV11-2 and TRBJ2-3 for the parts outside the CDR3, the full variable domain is EAGVAQSPRYKIIEKRQSVAFWCNPISGHATLYWYQQILGQGPKLLIQFQNNGVVDDSQLPKDRFSAERLKGVDSTLKIQPAKLEDSAVYLCASSLASSPTQYFGPGTRLTVL.

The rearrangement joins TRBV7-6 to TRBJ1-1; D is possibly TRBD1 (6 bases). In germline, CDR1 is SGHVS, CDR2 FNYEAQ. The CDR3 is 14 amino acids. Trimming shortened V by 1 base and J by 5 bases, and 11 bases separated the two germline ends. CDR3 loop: CASSLGLQGTEAFF. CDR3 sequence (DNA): TGTGCCAGCAGCTTAGGGTTGCAGGGGACTGAAGCTTTCTTT.

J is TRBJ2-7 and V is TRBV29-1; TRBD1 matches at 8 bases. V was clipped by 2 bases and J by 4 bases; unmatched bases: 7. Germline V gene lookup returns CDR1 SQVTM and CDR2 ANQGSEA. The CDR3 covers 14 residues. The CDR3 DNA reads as TGCAGCGTTGAAACTGGACAGGGAGTTTACGAGCAGTACTTC. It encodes CSVETGQGVYEQYF.